This T cell receptor beta chain originates from a study of cytomegalovirus exposure and HLA in healthy donors. At the level of the study: There were a few hundred genotyped donors. Of these, 81% fell in the genetic ancestry cluster associated with self-reported Caucasian donors.

Concerning this clone: The antigen is not known.

The PCR employed 60 Vbeta primers together with 13 Jbeta primers. Sequenced by immunoSEQ multiplex PCR; TCRdb stores in-frame clones only, minus some. The data contain about 140,000 clones, 73% of them singletons. V was clipped by 5 bases and J by 5 bases, with 12 bases between them. The CDR3 has 14 amino acids. Germline CDR1 is SEHNR and CDR2 is FQNEAQ (reference sequence). Study-wide points: When analyzed later, a missense DCLRE1C variant was found to be linked to TCR beta V- and J-gene trimming. HLA alleles were associated with roughly 17,000 TCR beta sequences in a later analysis at 0.05 false discovery rate. A later analysis found common viral pathogens apparently linked to several of the most significant clusters.

Material for sequencing was PBMCs. The source of this sequence is a human donor in good health. This chain joins TRBV7-9 and TRBJ1-4; D is possibly TRBD1 (6 bases). CDR3 sequence: CASSLRQDNEKLFF. CDR3 nucleotide sequence: TGTGCCAGCAGCCTCCGACAGGACAATGAAAAACTGTTTTTT.